The T cell receptor (beta chain) under discussion was sequenced for a study of spatial heterogeneity in lung cancer (dated by TCRdb to about 2019). In the study overall: Beta-chain transcripts were consistently detected in greater numbers than alpha-chain transcripts, which likely reflects a higher abundance of beta-chain transcripts. In the raw uncorrected reads, each unique combination of TCR and UMI appeared more than ten times on average. In non-small cell lung cancer, the study made a quantitative comparison of TCR alpha and beta repertoires among multiple tumor regions, matched nontumor lung and blood. Nonsynonymous mutation counts, determined by whole-exome sequencing of tumor tissue, were related to features of the TCR repertoire. At surgery, both alpha and beta chains were TCR-sequenced in 200 to 250 tumor regions, about 61 matched nontumor lung samples and some 60 PBMC samples. On the study overall, not on this receptor specifically: Additional single-cell paired TCR alpha and beta sequencing was considered necessary to confirm, at a functional level, the hypothesis that regional TCRs recognize regional mutations. Ubiquitous expanded tumor TCRs were found in blood more often at tumor resection than at routine follow-up.

Library preparation was by 5' RACE. TCRdb shows the sequencer as NextSeq 500. In the TCR library protocol, a unique molecular identifier was attached to each TCR cDNA molecule so that PCR and sequencing errors could be corrected. In the source study's methods: TCR identification, UMI-based error correction and CDR3 extraction were all carried out with Decombinator tools. TCRs above a frequency of 2 per 1,000, corresponding to the top 1% of the tumor frequency distribution, were defined as expanded. Each repertoire was subsampled 100 times to 5,000 TCRs, after which Renyi diversity was computed with the R vegan package. CDR3 similarity networks were built from amino acid triplet string-kernel similarity, with CDR3s being connected when pairwise similarity was above 0.82. The public reads were reanalyzed by TCRdb: fastp trimming at Q25, MiXCR alignment, in-frame beta chains only. Each CDR3 protein gets just one entry, which takes the most common genes and DNA from the rows behind it. The V and J calls follow TCRdb's processing rather than the paper's. The sample contains tens of thousands of distinct CDR3 sequences, approximately 8% of them found a single time. Approximately 15% of the sample goes to the ten largest clones.

This clonotype has more than one count but fewer than ten. There is no known antigen for this receptor. No much larger clone exists at a distance of one base, and base qualities are not known. The time point label corresponds to: sample taken at primary tumor resection. Whole RNA extracted from tumor and nontumor lung tissue, or from cryopreserved PBMC samples, was used for TCR sequencing without cell sorting. Donors were around 69 patients with early-stage, untreated non-small cell lung cancer from the lung TRACERx cohort. Patients were selected for TCR sequencing only if sufficient RNA was available from at least two tumor regions. The TCR was taken from a female donor with early-stage non-small cell lung cancer. Here the sequenced sample was PBMCs, taken at surgery.

At the DNA level, the sequence is TGCAGTGCTAGAGCCATACAGGGTTATCAGCCCCAGCATTTT. It translates as CSARAIQGYQPQHF. Recombination joined TRBV20-1 with TRBJ1-5; the D gene is perhaps TRBD1, on 6 matching bases. V is shortened by 1 base, J by 5 bases, and the region joining them spans 12 bases. The CDR3 covers 14 residues, taking in both the cysteine and the phenylalanine. Just the 42-base CDR3 DNA is kept, in frame starting at base 1. CDR1 DFQATT and CDR2 SNEGSKA were looked up in the germline V gene (reference sequence).